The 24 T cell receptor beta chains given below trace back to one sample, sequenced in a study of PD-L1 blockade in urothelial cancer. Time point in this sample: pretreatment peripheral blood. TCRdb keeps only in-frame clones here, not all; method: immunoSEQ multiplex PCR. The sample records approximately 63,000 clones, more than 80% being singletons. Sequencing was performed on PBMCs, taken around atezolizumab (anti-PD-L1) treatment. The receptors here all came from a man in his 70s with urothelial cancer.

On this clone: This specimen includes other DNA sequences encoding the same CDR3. CDR3 in amino acids: CAWSVREGLTEAFF. The CDR3 region has the DNA TGTGCCTGGAGTGTACGAGAGGGACTCACTGAAGCTTTCTTT. The chain uses TRBV30 and TRBJ1-1, with a possible D match to TRBD1 (5 bases). The CDR3 is 14 amino acids. V was pared by 0 bases and J by 4 bases, with 12 bases between. Germline V lookup: CDR1 GTSNPN, CDR2 SVGIG (reference sequence).

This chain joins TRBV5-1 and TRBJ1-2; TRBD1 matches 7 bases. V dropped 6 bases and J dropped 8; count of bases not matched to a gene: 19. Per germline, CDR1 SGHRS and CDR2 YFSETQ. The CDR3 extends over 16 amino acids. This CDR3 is CASTLGTVKSSVGYTF. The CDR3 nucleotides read TGCGCCAGCACGTTAGGGACAGTTAAATCATCGGTCGGCTACACCTTC.

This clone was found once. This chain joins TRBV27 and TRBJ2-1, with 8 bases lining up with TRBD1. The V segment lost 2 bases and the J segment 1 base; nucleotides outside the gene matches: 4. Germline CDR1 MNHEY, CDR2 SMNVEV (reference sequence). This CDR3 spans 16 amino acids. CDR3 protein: CASSLIGQGSYNEQFF. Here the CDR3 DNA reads TGTGCCAGCAGTTTAATTGGACAGGGATCCTACAATGAGCAGTTCTTC.

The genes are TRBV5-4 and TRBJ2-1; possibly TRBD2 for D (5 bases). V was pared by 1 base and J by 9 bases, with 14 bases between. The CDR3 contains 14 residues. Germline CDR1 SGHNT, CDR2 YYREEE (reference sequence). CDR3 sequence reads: CASSLSGGLTEQFF. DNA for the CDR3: TGTGCCAGCAGCTTGTCTGGAGGTCTCACTGAGCAGTTCTTC.

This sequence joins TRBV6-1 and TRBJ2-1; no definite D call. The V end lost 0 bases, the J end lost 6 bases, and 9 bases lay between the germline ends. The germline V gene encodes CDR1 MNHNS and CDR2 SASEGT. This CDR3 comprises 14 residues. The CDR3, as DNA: TGTGCCAGCAGTGAAGCACGACTTATCAATGAGCAGTTCTTC. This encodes CASSEARLINEQFF.

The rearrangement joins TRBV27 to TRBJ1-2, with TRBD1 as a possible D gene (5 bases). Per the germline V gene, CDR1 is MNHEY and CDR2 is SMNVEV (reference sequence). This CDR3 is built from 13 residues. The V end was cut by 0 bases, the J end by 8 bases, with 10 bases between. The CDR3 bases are TGTGCCAGCAGTTTATCAGGGGCGTCCGGCTACACCTTC. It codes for CASSLSGASGYTF.

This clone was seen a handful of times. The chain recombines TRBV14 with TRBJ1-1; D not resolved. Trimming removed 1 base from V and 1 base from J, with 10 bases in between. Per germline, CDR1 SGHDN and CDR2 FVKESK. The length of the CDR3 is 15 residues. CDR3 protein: CASSQANRKNTEAFF. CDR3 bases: TGTGCCAGCAGCCAAGCGAACAGAAAGAACACTGAAGCTTTCTTT.

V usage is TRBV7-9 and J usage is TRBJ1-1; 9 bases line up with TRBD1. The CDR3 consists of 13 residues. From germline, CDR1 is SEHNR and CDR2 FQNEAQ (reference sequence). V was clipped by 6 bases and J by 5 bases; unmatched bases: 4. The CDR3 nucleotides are TGTGCCAGCAGTGCCGGGACAGGGACTGAAGCTTTCTTT. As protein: CASSAGTGTEAFF.

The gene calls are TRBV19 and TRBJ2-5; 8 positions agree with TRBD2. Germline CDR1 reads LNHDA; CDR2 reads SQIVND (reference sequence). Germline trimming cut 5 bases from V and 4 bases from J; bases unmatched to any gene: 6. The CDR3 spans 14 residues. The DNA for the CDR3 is TGTGCCAGTAGTCTTAGCGGGAACGGAGAGACCCAGTACTTC. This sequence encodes CASSLSGNGETQYF.

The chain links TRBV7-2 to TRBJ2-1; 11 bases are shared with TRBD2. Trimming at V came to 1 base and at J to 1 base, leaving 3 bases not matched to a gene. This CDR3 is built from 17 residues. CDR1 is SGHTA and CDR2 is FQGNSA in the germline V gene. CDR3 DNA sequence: TGTGCCAGCAGCTTAGTAACTAGCGGGAGTTCCTACAATGAGCAGTTCTTC. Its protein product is CASSLVTSGSSYNEQFF.

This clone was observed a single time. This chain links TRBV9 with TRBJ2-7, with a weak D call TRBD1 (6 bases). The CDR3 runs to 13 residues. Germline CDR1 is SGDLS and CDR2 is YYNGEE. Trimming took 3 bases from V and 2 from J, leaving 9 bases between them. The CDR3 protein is CASSAGHTYEQYF. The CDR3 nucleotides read TGTGCCAGCAGCGCGGGACACACCTACGAGCAGTACTTC.

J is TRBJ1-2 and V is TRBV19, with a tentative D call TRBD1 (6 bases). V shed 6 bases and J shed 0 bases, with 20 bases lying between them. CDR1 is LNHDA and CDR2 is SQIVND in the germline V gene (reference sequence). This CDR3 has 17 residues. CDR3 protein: CASRATGIGEANYGYTF. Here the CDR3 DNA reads TGTGCCAGTAGGGCTACAGGGATCGGCGAGGCTAACTATGGCTACACCTTC.

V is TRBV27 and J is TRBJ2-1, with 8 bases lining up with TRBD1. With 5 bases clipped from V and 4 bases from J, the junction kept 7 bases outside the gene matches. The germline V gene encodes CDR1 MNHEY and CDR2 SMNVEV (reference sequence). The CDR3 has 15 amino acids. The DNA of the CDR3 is TGTGCCAGCAGTACCGGACAGGGTTTTTACAATGAGCAGTTCTTC. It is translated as CASSTGQGFYNEQFF.

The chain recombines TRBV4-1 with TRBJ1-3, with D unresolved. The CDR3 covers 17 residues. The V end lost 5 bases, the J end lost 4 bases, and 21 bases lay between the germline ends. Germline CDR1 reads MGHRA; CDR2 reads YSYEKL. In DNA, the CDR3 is TGCGCCAGCAGCTGGACTGAGGGTACCTTCGACGGAAACACCATATATTTT. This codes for CASSWTEGTFDGNTIYF.

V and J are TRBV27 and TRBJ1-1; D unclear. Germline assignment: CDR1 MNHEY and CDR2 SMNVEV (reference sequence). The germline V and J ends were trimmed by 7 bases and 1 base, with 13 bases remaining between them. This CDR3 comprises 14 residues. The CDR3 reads CASTRLQPNTEAFF. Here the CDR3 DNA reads TGTGCCAGCACCCGATTACAGCCGAACACTGAAGCTTTCTTT.

The CDR3 region has the DNA TGTGCCAGCAGGAGGACAGGGGATAATGAAAAACTGTTTTTT. Amino acids: CASRRTGDNEKLFF. This sequence joins TRBV2 and TRBJ1-4; 9 nucleotides align to TRBD1. Germline V gene lookup returns CDR1 SNHLY and CDR2 FYNNEI. J was trimmed by 4 bases and V by 6 bases; bases with no gene match: 3. The CDR3 has 14 residues.

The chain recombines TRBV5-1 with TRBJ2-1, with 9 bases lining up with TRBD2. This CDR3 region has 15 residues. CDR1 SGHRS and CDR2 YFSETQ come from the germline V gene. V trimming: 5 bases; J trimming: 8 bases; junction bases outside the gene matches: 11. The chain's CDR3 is CASSPAGTSLDEQFF. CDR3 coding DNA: TGCGCCAGCAGTCCAGCCGGGACTAGCCTTGATGAGCAGTTCTTC.

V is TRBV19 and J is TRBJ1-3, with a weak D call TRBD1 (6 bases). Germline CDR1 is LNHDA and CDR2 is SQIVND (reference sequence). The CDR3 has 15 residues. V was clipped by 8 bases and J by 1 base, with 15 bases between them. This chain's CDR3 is CASVRGFTSGNTIYF. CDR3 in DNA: TGTGCCAGTGTCAGGGGCTTTACGTCTGGAAACACCATATATTTT.

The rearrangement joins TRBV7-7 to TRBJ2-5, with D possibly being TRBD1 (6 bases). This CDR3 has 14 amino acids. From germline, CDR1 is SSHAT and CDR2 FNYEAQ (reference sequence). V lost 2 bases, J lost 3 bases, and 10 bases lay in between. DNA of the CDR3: TGTGCCAGCAGCTTACAAAGGACAGAAGAGACCCAGTACTTC. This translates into CASSLQRTEETQYF.

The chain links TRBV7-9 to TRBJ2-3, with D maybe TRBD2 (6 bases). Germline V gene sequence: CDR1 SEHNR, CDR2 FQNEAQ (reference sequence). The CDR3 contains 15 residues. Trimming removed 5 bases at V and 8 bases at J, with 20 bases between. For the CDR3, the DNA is TGTGCCAGCAGCGGGAAGGAGCGGGTGGGCGGTACGCAGTATTTT. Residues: CASSGKERVGGTQYF.

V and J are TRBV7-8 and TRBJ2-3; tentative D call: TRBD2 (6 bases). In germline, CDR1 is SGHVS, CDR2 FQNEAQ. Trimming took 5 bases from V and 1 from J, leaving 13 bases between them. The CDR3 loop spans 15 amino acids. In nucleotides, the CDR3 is TGTGCCAGCAGCCGCCGACTAGAAGGCACAGATACGCAGTATTTT. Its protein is CASSRRLEGTDTQYF. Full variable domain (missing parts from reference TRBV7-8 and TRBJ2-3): GAGVSQSPRYKVAKRGQDVALRCDPISGHVSLFWYQQALGQGPEFLTYFQNEAQLDKSGLPSDRFFAERPEGSVSTLKIQRTQQEDSAVYLCASSRRLEGTDTQYFGPGTRLTVL.

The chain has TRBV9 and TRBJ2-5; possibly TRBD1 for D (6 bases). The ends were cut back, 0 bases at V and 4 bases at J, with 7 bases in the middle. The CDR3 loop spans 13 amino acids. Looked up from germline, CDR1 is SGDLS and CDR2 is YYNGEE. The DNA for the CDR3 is TGTGCCAGCAGCGTAGACAGGGTAGAGACCCAGTACTTC. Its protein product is CASSVDRVETQYF.

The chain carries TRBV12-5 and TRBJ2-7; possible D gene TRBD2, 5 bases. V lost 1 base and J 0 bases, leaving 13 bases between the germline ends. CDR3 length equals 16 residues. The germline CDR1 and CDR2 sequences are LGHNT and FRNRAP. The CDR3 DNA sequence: TGTGCTAGTGGTTTGGCCAGAGATACTAGCTCCTACGAGCAGTACTTC. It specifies CASGLARDTSSYEQYF.

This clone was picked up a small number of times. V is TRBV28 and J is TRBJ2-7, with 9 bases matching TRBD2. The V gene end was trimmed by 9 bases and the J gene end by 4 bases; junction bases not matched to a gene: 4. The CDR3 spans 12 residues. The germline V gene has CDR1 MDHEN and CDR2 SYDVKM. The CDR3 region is CASSGSTYEQYF. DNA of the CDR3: TGTGCCAGTAGCGGGAGCACGTACGAGCAGTACTTC.